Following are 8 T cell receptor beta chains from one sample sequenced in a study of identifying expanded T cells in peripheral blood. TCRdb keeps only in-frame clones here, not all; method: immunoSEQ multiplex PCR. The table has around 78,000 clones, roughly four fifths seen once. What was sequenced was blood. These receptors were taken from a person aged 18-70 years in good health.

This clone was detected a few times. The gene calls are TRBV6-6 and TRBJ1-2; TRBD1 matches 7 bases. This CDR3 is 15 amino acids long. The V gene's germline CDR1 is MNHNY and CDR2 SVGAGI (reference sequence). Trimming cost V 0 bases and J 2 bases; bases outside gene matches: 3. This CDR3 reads CASSYSPGQNYGYTF. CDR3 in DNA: TGTGCCAGCAGTTACTCCCCGGGACAGAACTATGGCTACACCTTC.

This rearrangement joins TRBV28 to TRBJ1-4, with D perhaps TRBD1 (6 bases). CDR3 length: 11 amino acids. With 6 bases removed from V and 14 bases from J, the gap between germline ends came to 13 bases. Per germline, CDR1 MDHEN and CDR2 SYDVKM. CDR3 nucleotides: TGTGCCAGCAGAACACAGGGATTTCTGTTTTTT. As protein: CASRTQGFLFF.

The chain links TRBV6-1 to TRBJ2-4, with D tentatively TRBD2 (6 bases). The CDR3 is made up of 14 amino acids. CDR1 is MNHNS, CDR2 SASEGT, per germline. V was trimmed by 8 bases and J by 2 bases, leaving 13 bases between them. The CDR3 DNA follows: TGTGCCAGCTCCCCGGGGGATTCCAAAAACATTCAGTACTTC. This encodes CASSPGDSKNIQYF.

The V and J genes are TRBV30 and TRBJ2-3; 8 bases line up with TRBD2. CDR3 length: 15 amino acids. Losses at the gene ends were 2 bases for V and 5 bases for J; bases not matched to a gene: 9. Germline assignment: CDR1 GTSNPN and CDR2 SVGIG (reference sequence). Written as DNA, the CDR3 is TGTGCCTGGAGTCGGGGTAGCGGGAAGGAAGATACGCAGTATTTT. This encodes CAWSRGSGKEDTQYF.

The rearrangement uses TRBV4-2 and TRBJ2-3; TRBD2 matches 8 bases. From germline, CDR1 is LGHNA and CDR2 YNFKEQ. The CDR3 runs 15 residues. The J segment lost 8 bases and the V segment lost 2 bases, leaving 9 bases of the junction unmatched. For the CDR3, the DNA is TGTGCCAGCAGCCAACCGGGACTAGGTGAGGGTACGCAGTATTTT. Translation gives CASSQPGLGEGTQYF.

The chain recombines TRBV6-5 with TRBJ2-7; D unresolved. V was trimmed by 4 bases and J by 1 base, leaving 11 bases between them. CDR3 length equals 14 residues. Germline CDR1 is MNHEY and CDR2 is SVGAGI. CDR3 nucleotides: TGTGCCAGCAGTTCCCGGACGAGATCCTACGAGCAGTACTTC. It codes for CASSSRTRSYEQYF.

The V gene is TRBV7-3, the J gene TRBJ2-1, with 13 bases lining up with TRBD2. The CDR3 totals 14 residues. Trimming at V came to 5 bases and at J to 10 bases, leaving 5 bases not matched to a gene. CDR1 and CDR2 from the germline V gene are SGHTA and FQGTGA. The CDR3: CASSLGLAGEEQFF. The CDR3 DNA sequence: TGTGCCAGCAGCCTCGGACTAGCGGGAGAGGAGCAGTTCTTC.

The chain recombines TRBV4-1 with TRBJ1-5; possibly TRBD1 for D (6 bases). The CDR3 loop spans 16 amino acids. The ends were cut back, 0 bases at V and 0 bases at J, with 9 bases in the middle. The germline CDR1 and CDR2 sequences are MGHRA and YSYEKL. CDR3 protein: CASSQEGRGSNQPQHF. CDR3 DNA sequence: TGCGCCAGCAGCCAAGAAGGCAGGGGTAGCAATCAGCCCCAGCATTTT.